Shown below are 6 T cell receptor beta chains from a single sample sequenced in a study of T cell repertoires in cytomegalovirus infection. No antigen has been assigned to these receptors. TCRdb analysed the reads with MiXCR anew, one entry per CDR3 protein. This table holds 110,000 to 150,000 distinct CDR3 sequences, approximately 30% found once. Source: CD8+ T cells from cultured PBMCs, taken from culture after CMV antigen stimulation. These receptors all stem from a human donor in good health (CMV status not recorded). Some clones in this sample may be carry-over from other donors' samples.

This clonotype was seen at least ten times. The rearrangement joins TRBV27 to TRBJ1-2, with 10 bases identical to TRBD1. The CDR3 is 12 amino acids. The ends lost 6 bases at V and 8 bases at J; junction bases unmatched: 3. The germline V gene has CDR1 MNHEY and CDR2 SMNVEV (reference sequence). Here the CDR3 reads CASRGQGIGYTF. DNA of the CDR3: TGTGCCAGCAGGGGACAGGGGATAGGCTACACCTTC.

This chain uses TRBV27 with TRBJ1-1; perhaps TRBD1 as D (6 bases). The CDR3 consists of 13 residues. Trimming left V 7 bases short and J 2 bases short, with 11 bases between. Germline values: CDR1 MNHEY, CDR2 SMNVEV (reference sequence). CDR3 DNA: TGTGCCAGCACCCGAGGGGGAAACACTGAAGCTTTCTTT. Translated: CASTRGGNTEAFF.

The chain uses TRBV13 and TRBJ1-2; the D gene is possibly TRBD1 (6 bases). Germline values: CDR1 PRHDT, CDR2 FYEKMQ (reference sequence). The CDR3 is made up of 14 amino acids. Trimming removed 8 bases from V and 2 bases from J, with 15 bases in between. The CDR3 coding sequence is TGTGCCAGCCAGGGGAGAACAGGGAACTATGGCTACACCTTC. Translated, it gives CASQGRTGNYGYTF.

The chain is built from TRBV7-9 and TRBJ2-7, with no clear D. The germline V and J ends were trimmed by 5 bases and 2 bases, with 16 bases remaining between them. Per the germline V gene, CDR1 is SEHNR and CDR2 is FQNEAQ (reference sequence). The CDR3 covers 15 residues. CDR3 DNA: TGTGCCAGCAGCACCGGCCAGGCGACCGCCTACGAGCAGTACTTC. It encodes CASSTGQATAYEQYF.

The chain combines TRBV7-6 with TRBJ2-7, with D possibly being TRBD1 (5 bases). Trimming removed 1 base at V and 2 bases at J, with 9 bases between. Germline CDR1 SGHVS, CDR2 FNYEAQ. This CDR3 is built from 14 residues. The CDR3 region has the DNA TGTGCCAGCAGCTTAGGGGGCAGAGCCTACGAGCAGTACTTC. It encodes CASSLGGRAYEQYF.

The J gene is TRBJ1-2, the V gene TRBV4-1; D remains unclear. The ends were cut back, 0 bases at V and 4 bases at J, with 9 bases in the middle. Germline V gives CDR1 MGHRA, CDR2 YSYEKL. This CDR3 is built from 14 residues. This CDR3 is CASSQDPVRYGYTF. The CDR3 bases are TGCGCCAGCAGCCAAGATCCAGTCCGCTATGGCTACACCTTC.